Following are 19 T cell receptor beta chains from one sample sequenced in a study of blood T cell repertoires in COVID-19. Only in-frame clones appear in the TCRdb table, and some are missing; sequencing was by immunoSEQ multiplex PCR. The top ten clones hold about 9.1% of a sample with approximately 90,000 clones, 80% to 90% of them seen once. The sample comprised peripheral blood. These receptors were obtained from a man aged 50 to 59 with acute or convalescent COVID-19.

CDR3 in amino acids: CASSLITGGTNEQFF. Here the CDR3 DNA reads TGTGCCAGCAGCCTAATCACGGGGGGGACCAATGAGCAGTTCTTC. J is TRBJ2-1 and V is TRBV3-1 (or the pseudogene TRBV3-2), with 8 nucleotides matching TRBD2. Germline V gives CDR1 LGHDT, CDR2 YNNKEL (reference sequence). V lost 4 bases, J lost 6 bases, and 8 bases stayed unmatched. The CDR3 sequence is 15 residues long.

V usage is TRBV12-1 and J usage is TRBJ1-4. TRBV12-1 counts as a pseudogene. The CDR3 loop spans 14 amino acids. The CDR3 DNA reads as TGTGCCAGCAGCTTTGTGGAGAGGAGTGAAAAACTGTTTTTT. Protein: CASSFVERSEKLFF.

This clone was observed a few times. V is TRBV3-1 (or the pseudogene TRBV3-2) and J is TRBJ1-2; D possibly corresponds to TRBD1 (6 bases). CDR3 length equals 13 residues. Trimming stripped 1 base from V and 9 bases from J, with 12 bases between. Germline V gene data show CDR1 as LGHDT and CDR2 as YNNKEL (reference sequence). CDR3 loop: CASSQVSRGSYTF. DNA of the CDR3: TGTGCCAGCAGCCAAGTGAGCAGGGGCAGCTACACCTTC.

This rearrangement joins TRBV28 to TRBJ1-1; D gene ambiguous. The CDR3 sequence is 15 residues long. The germline CDR1 and CDR2 sequences are MDHEN and SYDVKM. The V and J ends lost 5 bases and 4 bases respectively, with 17 bases between them. CDR3 sequence (DNA): TGTGCCAGCAGTCCCACCTCCCCTCGGGGCACTGAAGCTTTCTTT. It is translated as CASSPTSPRGTEAFF.

The chain has TRBV14 and TRBJ1-1; D might be TRBD1 (6 bases). From germline, CDR1 is SGHDN and CDR2 FVKESK. Trimming pared 3 bases from V and 2 bases from J, leaving 13 bases between. The CDR3 is made up of 15 amino acids. The CDR3 DNA sequence: TGTGCCAGCAGCCATTTCAGGGGTCCAAACACTGAAGCTTTCTTT. It codes for CASSHFRGPNTEAFF. Supplemented by reference TRBV14 and TRBJ1-1, the full variable domain reads EAGVTQFPSHSVIEKGQTVTLRCDPISGHDNLYWYRRVMGKEIKFLLHFVKESKQDESGMPNNRFLAERTGGTYSTLKVQPAELEDSGVYFCASSHFRGPNTEAFFGQGTRLTVV.

This clone showed up just once. This chain's CDR3 is CASSPKGTSGTSTDTQYF. CDR3 DNA sequence: TGCGCCAGCAGCCCTAAAGGGACTAGCGGGACTAGCACAGATACGCAGTATTTT. This chain connects TRBV5-1 to TRBJ2-3, with TRBD2 matching 13 bases. CDR3 length: 18 residues. The ends lost 4 bases at V and 0 bases at J; junction bases unmatched: 8. Germline V gene data show CDR1 as SGHRS and CDR2 as YFSETQ.

The V and J genes are TRBV5-1 and TRBJ1-1, with no clear D. Looked up from germline, CDR1 is SGHRS and CDR2 is YFSETQ. The CDR3 has 15 residues. The V end was cut by 2 bases, the J end by 3 bases, with 14 bases between. The CDR3 DNA reads TGCGCCAGCAGCTTTGGCGGGGTTCGGGACACTGAAGCTTTCTTT. Translation gives CASSFGGVRDTEAFF.

This clone has a handful of counts. The V gene is TRBV10-3, the J gene TRBJ1-1; D remains unclear. The CDR3 totals 12 residues. From germline, CDR1 is ENHRY and CDR2 SYGVKD. Trimming shortened V by 10 bases and J by 0 bases, and 9 bases separated the two germline ends. This CDR3 is CATMGVNTEAFF. As DNA, the CDR3 is TGTGCCACCATGGGAGTGAACACTGAAGCTTTCTTT.

The rearrangement joins TRBV5-1 to TRBJ2-2; 12 nucleotides match TRBD2. CDR1 is SGHRS and CDR2 is YFSETQ in the germline V gene. The V gene end was trimmed by 4 bases and the J gene end by 4 bases; junction bases not matched to a gene: 5. The length of the CDR3 is 16 residues. In DNA, the CDR3 is TGCGCCAGCAGCACCCTAGCGGGGGGGCCCACCGGGGAGCTGTTTTTT. This codes for CASSTLAGGPTGELFF.

This clone was seen once. This chain links TRBV6-2 or TRBV6-3 with TRBJ2-7; 8 nucleotides match TRBD1. J gave up 6 bases and V 6 bases, and 10 bases lay outside the gene matches. Germline V gene data show CDR1 as MNHEY and CDR2 as SVGEGT. This CDR3 has 14 residues. This chain's CDR3 is CASSTPGQVVEQYF. The CDR3 DNA follows: TGTGCCAGCAGCACACCGGGACAGGTGGTCGAGCAGTACTTC.

The V call is TRBV11-3, the J call TRBJ2-3; the match to TRBD2 covers 7 bases. With 1 base clipped from V and 11 bases from J, the junction kept 6 bases outside the gene matches. Per germline, CDR1 SGHNT and CDR2 YENEEA. CDR3 size: 13 residues. CDR3: CASSLGFGEGQYF. In DNA, the CDR3 is TGTGCCAGCAGCTTAGGGTTCGGGGAGGGGCAGTATTTT.

V and J are TRBV21-1 and TRBJ2-2; whether TRBD2, the table's D call, matches the DNA was not checked. TRBV21-1 is a known pseudogene. The CDR3 runs to 15 residues. The CDR3 here is CASSKEASMAGELFF. DNA of the CDR3: TGTGCCAGCAGCAAAGAGGCTAGCATGGCCGGGGAGCTGTTTTTT.

The V and J genes are TRBV30 and TRBJ2-6; weak D call: TRBD2 (6 bases). Per the germline V gene, CDR1 is GTSNPN and CDR2 is SVGIG (reference sequence). The CDR3 has 15 amino acids. V lost 0 bases to trimming and J lost 3 bases, with 9 bases between them. In nucleotides, the CDR3 is TGTGCCTGGAGTGTACGGGGAGGTGGGGCCAACGTCCTGACTTTC. This translates into CAWSVRGGGANVLTF.

The chain has TRBV7-3 and TRBJ2-5, with 9 bases matching TRBD2. Germline assignment: CDR1 SGHTA and CDR2 FQGTGA. Trimming removed 2 bases from V and 4 bases from J; junction bases left unmatched: 11. This CDR3 comprises 17 residues. The CDR3 loop reads CASSLGLLAGNGETQYF. The CDR3 region has the DNA TGTGCCAGCAGCTTAGGGCTTCTAGCGGGGAACGGAGAGACCCAGTACTTC.

The chain carries TRBV11-2 and TRBJ2-7; TRBD2 aligns across 7 bases. Germline CDR1 and CDR2: SGHAT and FQNNGV. The J segment lost 6 bases and the V segment lost 0 bases, leaving 11 bases of the junction unmatched. This CDR3 spans 16 amino acids. The CDR3 spells CASSLEGAAGVGEQYF. CDR3 nucleotides: TGTGCCAGCAGCTTAGAAGGGGCCGCGGGAGTGGGCGAGCAGTACTTC.

The J gene is TRBJ1-1, the V gene TRBV18, with TRBD1 identical over 7 bases. The germline CDR1 and CDR2 sequences are KGHSH and LQKENI. This CDR3 has 14 residues. The junction had 3 bases not matched to a gene; V was cut back by 5 bases and J by 0 bases. The chain's CDR3 is CASSRQGMNTEAFF. In nucleotides, the CDR3 is TGTGCCAGCTCAAGACAGGGCATGAACACTGAAGCTTTCTTT.

The gene calls are TRBV2 and TRBJ2-5; unclear D gene. V shed 4 bases and J shed 3 bases, with 6 bases lying between them. CDR3 length: 12 residues. The germline gives CDR1 SNHLY, CDR2 FYNNEI. The CDR3 loop reads CASSVQKETQYF. DNA of the CDR3: TGTGCCAGCAGTGTACAGAAAGAGACCCAGTACTTC.

V gene TRBV9 combines with J gene TRBJ2-5, with TRBD2 matching over 7 bases. The CDR3 loop spans 14 amino acids. From germline, CDR1 is SGDLS and CDR2 YYNGEE. V lost 4 bases, J lost 5 bases, and 8 bases stayed unmatched. The DNA for the CDR3 is TGTGCCAGCAGCTCCCAAGGGAGGGCGGAGACCCAGTACTTC. Its translation is CASSSQGRAETQYF.

The chain links TRBV27 to TRBJ1-6; 7 bases fit TRBD1. Germline V gene data show CDR1 as MNHEY and CDR2 as SMNVEV (reference sequence). The V and J ends lost 7 bases and 4 bases, in that order; junction bases with no gene match: 10. The CDR3 runs to 16 residues. The CDR3 DNA reads as TGTGCCAGCAAACTAGAGGGACAGAGGTATAATTCACCCCTCCACTTT. Its protein is CASKLEGQRYNSPLHF.